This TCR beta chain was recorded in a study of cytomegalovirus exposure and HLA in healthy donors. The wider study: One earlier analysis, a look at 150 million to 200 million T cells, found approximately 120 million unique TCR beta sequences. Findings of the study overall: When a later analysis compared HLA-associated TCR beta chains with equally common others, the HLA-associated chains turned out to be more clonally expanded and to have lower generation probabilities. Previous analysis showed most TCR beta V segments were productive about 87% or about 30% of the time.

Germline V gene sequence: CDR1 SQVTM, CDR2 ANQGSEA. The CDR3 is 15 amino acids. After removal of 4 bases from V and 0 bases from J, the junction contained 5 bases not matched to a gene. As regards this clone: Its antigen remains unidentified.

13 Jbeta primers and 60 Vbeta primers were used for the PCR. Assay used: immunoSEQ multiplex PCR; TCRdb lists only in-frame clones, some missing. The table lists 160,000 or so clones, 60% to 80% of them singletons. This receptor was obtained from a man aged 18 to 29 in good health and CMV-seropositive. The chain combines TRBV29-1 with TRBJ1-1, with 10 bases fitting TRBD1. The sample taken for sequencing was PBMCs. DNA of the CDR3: TGCAGCGTTGTCCCGACAGGGGGCATGAACACTGAAGCTTTCTTT. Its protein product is CSVVPTGGMNTEAFF.